This TCR beta chain was recovered during a study of long-term antiretroviral therapy in people with HIV. A v3.0 immunoSEQ assay was performed at survey level. A target of roughly 40,000-55,000 T-cell genomes per sample was set for sequencing. This table comes from immunoSEQ multiplex PCR, and its TCRdb copy is limited to in-frame clones, with some not included. Of 20,000 or so clones listed, over 65% are singletons. Germline loops: CDR1 SGHAT, CDR2 FQNNGV. V lost 2 bases, J lost 6 bases, and 5 bases lay in between. The CDR3 sequence is 11 residues long. The TCR sequence derives from a woman between 45 and 65 years old with HIV. Specimen: unsorted PBMCs, collected 0.5 years before starting antiretroviral therapy. This rearrangement joins TRBV11-2 to TRBJ2-7; no definite D call. CDR3 coding DNA: TGTGCCAGCAGCTTATCTGCCGAGCAGTACGTC. Protein sequence: CASSLSAEQYV.